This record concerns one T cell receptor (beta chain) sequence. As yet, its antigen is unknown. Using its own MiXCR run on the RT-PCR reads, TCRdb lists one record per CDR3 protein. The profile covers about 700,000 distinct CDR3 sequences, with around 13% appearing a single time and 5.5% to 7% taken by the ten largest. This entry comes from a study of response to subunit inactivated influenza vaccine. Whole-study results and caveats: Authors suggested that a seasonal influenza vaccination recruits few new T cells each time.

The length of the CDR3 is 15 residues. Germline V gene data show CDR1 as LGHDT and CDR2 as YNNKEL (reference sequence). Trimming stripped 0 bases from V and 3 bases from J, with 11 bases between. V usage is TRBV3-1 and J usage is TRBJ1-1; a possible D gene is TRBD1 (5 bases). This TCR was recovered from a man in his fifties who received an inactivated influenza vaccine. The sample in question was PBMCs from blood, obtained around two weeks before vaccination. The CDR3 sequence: CASSQDPRGDTEAFF. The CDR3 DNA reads TGTGCCAGCAGCCAAGATCCGCGAGGGGACACTGAAGCTTTCTTT.